This TCR beta chain came from a study of beta chain features in type 1 diabetes. The entirety of the isolated RNA underwent reverse transcription, so expressed TCRB transcripts were sequenced. TCRdb's copy holds only in-frame clones and misses some; the assay was immunoSEQ multiplex PCR. The repertoire holds about 930,000 clones, with roughly a sixth as singletons. The CDR3 consists of 13 residues. Germline loops: CDR1 LNHNV, CDR2 YYDKDF (reference sequence). Trimming pared 0 bases from V and 6 bases from J, leaving 9 bases between. The rearrangement links TRBV15 to TRBJ2-7; D remains ambiguous. This receptor was taken from a woman aged 18 to 35 in good health. Sequenced sample: naive CD4+ T cells from blood. The CDR3 nucleotides are TGTGCCACCAGCAGAGATATCCGGTTCGAGCAGTACTTC. Protein product: CATSRDIRFEQYF.